The next 27 T cell receptor beta chains were all read from a single sample in a study of T cells in Graves' hyperthyroidism and ophthalmopathy. Amplified TCR beta CDR3 regions derived from RNA transcripts. First-round RT-PCR of the TCR CDR3 relied on the HTBI primer set. TCRdb re-called the multiplex PCR reads through MiXCR, storing one row per CDR3 protein. Counted here are 450,000 to 650,000 distinct CDR3 sequences, around 21% occurring once; the ten biggest clones make up around 27%. The sequencing sample was made of blood. The receptor set was obtained from a man between 18 and 35 years old with Graves' hyperthyroidism.

This clonotype appeared once. The chain carries TRBV20-1 and TRBJ2-5; D may correspond to TRBD1 or TRBD2 (5 bases each). This CDR3 has 14 amino acids. V dropped 3 bases and J dropped 0 bases, with 11 bases sitting between them. Germline-derived CDR1 and CDR2 are DFQATT and SNEGSKA (reference sequence). The CDR3 region is CSARGDGNQETQYF. In DNA form, the CDR3 reads TGCAGTGCTAGGGGGGACGGGAACCAAGAGACCCAGTACTTC.

The J gene is TRBJ2-5, the V gene TRBV9; D might be TRBD1 or TRBD2, each matching 5 bases. Deletions cut 1 base from V and 7 bases from J, with 14 bases between. Germline V CDR1 and CDR2: SGDLS, YYNGEE. This CDR3 region has 14 residues. In DNA form, the CDR3 reads TGTGCCAGCAGCGTAAAGGGGTCGGAGGCGACCCAGTACTTC. It is translated as CASSVKGSEATQYF.

Many counts were recorded for this clonotype. The chain links TRBV28 to TRBJ2-7, with D perhaps being TRBD1 or TRBD2 (5 bases each). Germline lookup yields CDR1 MDHEN and CDR2 SYDVKM. V was shortened by 6 bases and J by 6 bases, with 18 bases between the two germline ends. This CDR3 is built from 14 residues. CDR3: CASSPGRVGGEQYF. CDR3 in DNA: TGTGCCAGCAGCCCGGGCAGGGTCGGAGGCGAGCAGTACTTC.

This clonotype was seen a handful of times. This rearrangement joins TRBV29-1 to TRBJ1-1, with D hard to call. Per the germline V gene, CDR1 is SQVTM and CDR2 is ANQGSEA. The CDR3 covers 11 residues. The V gene lost 3 bases and the J gene lost 3 bases, with 5 bases spanning the gap. CDR3 bases: TGCAGCGTTGACGCCTACACTGAAGCTTTCTTT. It encodes CSVDAYTEAFF.

There are a few counts of this clonotype. This clone may be a read error of a much larger clone one base away. This rearrangement joins TRBV19 to TRBJ1-5; D remains unclear. The CDR3 sequence is 12 residues long. The V end lost 3 bases, the J end lost 5 bases, and 5 bases lay between the germline ends. Germline-derived CDR1 and CDR2 are LNHDA and SQIVND (reference sequence). This CDR3 reads CASSIGYQPQHF. CDR3 DNA: TGTGCCAGTAGTATCGGTTATCAGCCCCAGCATTTT.

In this sample, this clonotype turned up many times. The V gene is TRBV11-2, the J gene TRBJ2-7; perhaps D is TRBD1 or TRBD2 (5 bases each). CDR3 length: 14 amino acids. V was clipped by 2 bases and J by 7 bases, with 15 bases between them. Germline V gene lookup returns CDR1 SGHAT and CDR2 FQNNGV. In DNA form, the CDR3 reads TGTGCCAGCAGCTTATTTCGGGGCAGTGAAGAGCAGTACTTC. Its protein is CASSLFRGSEEQYF.

This clonotype was seen repeatedly, ten times or more. The chain couples TRBV12-3 or TRBV12-4 to TRBJ1-2, with 8 bases identical to TRBD1. This CDR3 has 15 residues. V shed 10 bases and J 7 bases; nucleotides not matched to a gene: 17. As DNA, the CDR3 is TGTGCCACCCTATTACAGGGGGAACGTCCGGGTGGCTACACCTTC. Amino acids: CATLLQGERPGGYTF.

This clonotype has a count of ten or more. This chain links TRBV10-3 with TRBJ1-1, with D possibly being TRBD1 (6 bases). The V end lost 2 bases, the J end lost 0 bases, and 10 bases lay between the germline ends. Looked up from germline, CDR1 is ENHRY and CDR2 is SYGVKD. The CDR3 totals 15 residues. The CDR3 loop is CAISEGQLMNTEAFF. The CDR3 bases are TGTGCCATCAGTGAGGGACAGCTCATGAACACTGAAGCTTTCTTT.

This chain links TRBV18 with TRBJ2-6; no clear D. This CDR3 has 16 residues. V gave up 2 bases and J gave up 0 bases, with 8 bases separating them. Germline V lookup: CDR1 KGHSH, CDR2 LQKENI. CDR3 sequence: CASSPVDLSGANVLTF. The CDR3 coding sequence is TGTGCCAGCTCACCAGTCGACCTCTCTGGGGCCAACGTCCTGACTTTC.

This clonotype was seen more than once but under ten times. V is TRBV19 and J is TRBJ1-6, with 9 positions matching TRBD1. V was pared by 6 bases and J by 9 bases, with 9 bases of the junction left unmatched. The CDR3 has 15 amino acids. The germline gives CDR1 LNHDA, CDR2 SQIVND (reference sequence). The CDR3 is CASSVGTGNGSPLHF. In nucleotides, the CDR3 is TGTGCCAGTAGCGTCGGGACAGGGAACGGTTCACCCCTCCACTTT. Full variable domain (remainder filled in from reference TRBV19 and TRBJ1-6): DGGITQSPKYLFRKEGQNVTLSCEQNLNHDAMYWYRQDPGQGLRLIYYSQIVNDFQKGDIAEGYSVSREKKESFPLTVTSAQKNPTAFYLCASSVGTGNGSPLHFGNGTRLTVT.

This clonotype was seen only a few times. J is TRBJ1-3 and V is TRBV5-1; tentative D call: TRBD1 (6 bases). V was pared by 4 bases and J by 8 bases, with 13 bases between. Germline V CDR1 and CDR2: SGHRS, YFSETQ. This CDR3 spans 13 amino acids. This CDR3 reads CASSPGQLDTIYF. In DNA, the CDR3 is TGCGCCAGCAGCCCCGGACAGTTGGACACCATATATTTT.

The chain joins TRBV6-1 to TRBJ2-4; 9 bases are a match to TRBD2. Germline V CDR1 and CDR2: MNHNS, SASEGT. This CDR3 has 15 amino acids. The V segment lost 7 bases and the J segment 4 bases; nucleotides outside the gene matches: 8. The DNA of the CDR3 is TGTGCCAGCAAGGTCTTGACTAGCGGAAAAAACATTCAGTACTTC. As protein: CASKVLTSGKNIQYF.

The V call is TRBV20-1, the J call TRBJ2-7; D is unclear. This CDR3 is built from 15 residues. Germline loops: CDR1 DFQATT, CDR2 SNEGSKA (reference sequence). V shed 0 bases and J shed 1 base, with 13 bases lying between them. CDR3 protein: CSAREVSQVSYEQYF. The CDR3 DNA sequence: TGCAGTGCTAGAGAGGTCTCGCAGGTATCCTACGAGCAGTACTTC.

The chain has TRBV3-1 and TRBJ1-1, with 10 bases aligning to TRBD1. The V and J ends lost 3 bases and 2 bases, in that order; junction bases with no gene match: 9. This CDR3 has 17 amino acids. Per germline, CDR1 LGHDT and CDR2 YNNKEL (reference sequence). CDR3 residues: CASSHGDRGWINTEAFF. CDR3 nucleotide sequence: TGTGCCAGCAGCCACGGGGACAGGGGATGGATTAACACTGAAGCTTTCTTT.

In regard to this clonotype: A much larger clone differs by one base, so this may be a read error. The genes are TRBV19 and TRBJ1-5; weak D call: TRBD1 (6 bases). CDR1 LNHDA and CDR2 SQIVND come from the germline V gene (reference sequence). This CDR3 is 13 amino acids long. This chain's CDR3 is CASGRGPHQPQQF. DNA of the CDR3: TGTGCCAGTGGCAGGGGTCCTCATCAGCCCCAGCAGTTT. Full variable domain (outside the CDR3, taken from reference TRBV19 and TRBJ1-5): DGGITQSPKYLFRKEGQNVTLSCEQNLNHDAMYWYRQDPGQGLRLIYYSQIVNDFQKGDIAEGYSVSREKKESFPLTVTSAQKNPTAFYLCASGRGPHQPQQFGDGTRLSIL.

Ten or more counts support this clonotype. The V call is TRBV7-2, the J call TRBJ2-2, with D perhaps TRBD2 (6 bases). Trimming pared 2 bases from V and 6 bases from J, leaving 13 bases between. The CDR3 contains 15 residues. Germline V gene sequence: CDR1 SGHTA, CDR2 FQGNSA. CDR3 sequence: CASSLRRVEAGELFF. CDR3 DNA: TGTGCCAGCAGCTTAAGGAGGGTAGAGGCCGGGGAGCTGTTTTTT.

This clonotype has more than one count but fewer than ten. The chain joins TRBV4-2 to TRBJ2-7, with D unclear. The germline CDR1 and CDR2 sequences are LGHNA and YNFKEQ. V was shortened by 4 bases and J by 0 bases, with 16 bases between the two germline ends. CDR3 length: 16 residues. Written as DNA, the CDR3 is TGTGCCAGCAGCCCCACATCGGACGCCTTCTCCTACGAGCAGTACTTC. Amino acid sequence: CASSPTSDAFSYEQYF.

This clonotype was detected ten times or more. The CDR3 bases are TGTGCCAGCATCCTTTTAGGACAGCCCTTCTCTGGAAACACCATATATTTT. This sequence encodes CASILLGQPFSGNTIYF. The chain is built from TRBV11-1 and TRBJ1-3, with D possibly being TRBD1 (6 bases). The CDR3 runs to 17 residues. The ends were cut back, 7 bases at V and 0 bases at J, with 19 bases in the middle. Germline lookup yields CDR1 SGHAT and CDR2 FQDESV (reference sequence).

This clonotype was found a few times. The chain uses TRBV3-1 and TRBJ1-2; no clear D. The germline V gene has CDR1 LGHDT and CDR2 YNNKEL (reference sequence). This CDR3 spans 14 amino acids. The ends were cut back, 1 base at V and 7 bases at J, with 13 bases in the middle. Written as DNA, the CDR3 is TGTGCCAGCAGCCAAGCGCGGACCTATGGTGGCTACACCTTC. Encoded protein: CASSQARTYGGYTF. The complete variable domain, with remaining parts taken from reference TRBV3-1 and TRBJ1-2, reads DTAVSQTPKYLVTQMGNDKSIKCEQNLGHDTMYWYKQDSKKFLKIMFSYNNKELIINETVPNRFSPKSPDKAHLNLHINSLELGDSAVYFCASSQARTYGGYTFGSGTRLTVV.

This clonotype showed up many times. V is TRBV20-1 and J is TRBJ2-6; TRBD1 matches 10 bases. The CDR3 covers 16 residues. V shed 3 bases, J shed 4 bases, and the junction held 6 bases outside the gene matches. The germline V gene has CDR1 DFQATT and CDR2 SNEGSKA (reference sequence). The CDR3 sequence: CSASGQGVGGANVLTF. CDR3 bases: TGCAGTGCTAGCGGACAGGGGGTCGGAGGGGCCAACGTCCTGACTTTC.

This clonotype was detected a few times. The DNA for the CDR3 is TGTGCCAGCTCCGACGTTTCAACAAACACTGAAGCTTTCTTT. This gives the protein CASSDVSTNTEAFF. The chain uses TRBV25-1 and TRBJ1-1; unclear D gene. V lost 8 bases to trimming and J lost 2 bases, with 15 bases between them. Per the germline V gene, CDR1 is MGHDK and CDR2 is SYGVNS. The CDR3 contains 14 residues.

Ten or more counts support this clonotype. The chain employs TRBV6-2 or TRBV6-3 and TRBJ1-1, with TRBD1 as a possible D gene (6 bases). CDR3 length: 14 residues. Germline V lookup: CDR1 MNHEY, CDR2 SVGEGT. V shed 4 bases and J shed 9 bases, with 18 bases lying between them. CDR3 loop: CASSFYAGEVKAFF. The CDR3 DNA sequence: TGTGCCAGCAGTTTCTATGCAGGGGAGGTGAAAGCTTTCTTT.

This clonotype occurred many times. The V and J genes are TRBV25-1 and TRBJ1-1, with a tentative D call TRBD1 (6 bases). Trimming pared 4 bases from V and 7 bases from J, leaving 13 bases between. Germline V CDR1 and CDR2: MGHDK, SYGVNS. The CDR3 length is 13 residues. The CDR3 coding sequence is TGTGCCAGCAGTGTCCTTGGACAGAGTGAAGCTTTCTTT. Amino acid sequence: CASSVLGQSEAFF.

This clonotype was counted at least ten times. The rearrangement links TRBV27 to TRBJ1-2; D possibly corresponds to TRBD1 (5 bases). V dropped 6 bases and J dropped 4 bases, with 18 bases sitting between them. The CDR3 has 15 amino acids. CDR1 is MNHEY, CDR2 SMNVEV, per germline (reference sequence). CDR3 DNA: TGTGCCAGCAGCCGAAGGCAGGGACCCCTCTATGGCTACACCTTC. Translated, it gives CASSRRQGPLYGYTF.

This clonotype has a count of ten or more. The chain couples TRBV2 to TRBJ1-5, with D unresolved. The V end lost 3 bases, the J end lost 5 bases, and 11 bases lay between the germline ends. Germline CDR1 reads SNHLY; CDR2 reads FYNNEI. CDR3 length: 14 residues. The chain's CDR3 is CASSERTVDQPQHF. The DNA of the CDR3 is TGTGCCAGCAGTGAGCGAACAGTTGATCAGCCCCAGCATTTT.

In this sample, this clonotype turned up many times. This chain links TRBV12-3 or TRBV12-4 with TRBJ1-2; D not certain. V dropped 1 base and J dropped 3 bases, with 6 bases sitting between them. This CDR3 has 13 residues. The CDR3 DNA sequence: TGTGCCAGCAGTTTAGACACCCACTATGGCTACACCTTC. Translating gives CASSLDTHYGYTF.

This clonotype appeared many times. The V call is TRBV6-5, the J call TRBJ2-3; D ambiguous. Trimming removed 1 base from V and 4 bases from J, with 12 bases in between. The CDR3 covers 15 residues. Germline V CDR1 and CDR2: MNHEY, SVGAGI. The DNA for the CDR3 is TGTGCCAGCAGTTACTGGCCAGGCTCGGCAGATACGCAGTATTTT. Translation: CASSYWPGSADTQYF.